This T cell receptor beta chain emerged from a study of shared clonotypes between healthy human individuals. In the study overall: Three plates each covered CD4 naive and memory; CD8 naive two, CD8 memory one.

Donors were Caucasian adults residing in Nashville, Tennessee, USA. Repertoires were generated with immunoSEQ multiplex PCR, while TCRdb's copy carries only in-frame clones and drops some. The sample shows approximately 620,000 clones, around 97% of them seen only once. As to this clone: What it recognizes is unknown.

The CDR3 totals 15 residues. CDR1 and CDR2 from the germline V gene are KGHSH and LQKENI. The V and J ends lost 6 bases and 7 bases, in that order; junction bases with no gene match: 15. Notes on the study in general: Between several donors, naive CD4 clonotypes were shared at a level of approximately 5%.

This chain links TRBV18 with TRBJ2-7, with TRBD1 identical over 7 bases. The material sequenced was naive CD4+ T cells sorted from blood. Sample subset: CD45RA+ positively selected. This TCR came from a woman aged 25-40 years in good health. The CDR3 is CASSPGTASIWEQYF. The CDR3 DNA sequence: TGTGCCAGCTCCCCTGGGACAGCCTCTATTTGGGAGCAGTACTTC. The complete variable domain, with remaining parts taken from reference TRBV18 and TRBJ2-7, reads NAGVMQNPRHLVRRRGQEARLRCSPMKGHSHVYWYRQLPEEGLKFMVYLQKENIIDESGMPKERFSAEFPKEGPSILRIQQVVRGDSAAYFCASSPGTASIWEQYFGPGTRLTVT.